Below, 15 T cell receptor beta chains from the same sample are listed, as sequenced in a study of Graves' ophthalmopathy and Graves' hyperthyroidism (dated by TCRdb to the late 2010s). Sequencer: Illumina HiSeq 2000. For repertoire sequencing, the TCR beta CDR3 regions were amplified from RNA transcripts. HTBI primers and the Qiagen OneStep RT-PCR kit were used in a first-round RT-PCR, which was followed by a second-round multiplex PCR, size selection and purification. The public sequencing data were trimmed at Q25 with fastp and processed into clonotypes with MiXCR by TCRdb, which kept only in-frame beta chains. Each CDR3 protein appears once, grouped with its most common genes and DNA. The sample table records approximately 700,000 distinct CDR3 sequences; roughly 41% of these occur just once. The ten biggest clones cover roughly 3% of the sample. What was sequenced was peripheral blood. These receptor sequences come from an adult man with Graves' ophthalmopathy.

The chain uses TRBV29-1 and TRBJ2-6; D not resolved. Germline V CDR1 and CDR2: SQVTM, ANQGSEA. The CDR3 sequence is 13 residues long. V was pared by 8 bases and J by 0 bases, with 8 bases between. The CDR3 here is CSSWSSGANVLTF. The CDR3 region has the DNA TGCAGCAGTTGGAGCTCTGGGGCCAACGTCCTGACTTTC.

This clonotype was recorded at least ten times. The V call is TRBV20-1, the J call TRBJ1-1, with 9 bases aligning to TRBD1. The J segment lost 3 bases and the V segment lost 6 bases, leaving 5 bases of the junction unmatched. CDR1 is DFQATT, CDR2 SNEGSKA, per germline (reference sequence). CDR3 length equals 13 residues. This CDR3 is CSAQTGGHTEAFF. Written as DNA, the CDR3 is TGCAGTGCCCAGACAGGGGGACACACTGAAGCTTTCTTT.

This clonotype occurred many times. The rearrangement links TRBV7-9 to TRBJ2-7; possible D gene TRBD1, 6 bases. Trimming removed 1 base from V and 2 bases from J, with 15 bases in between. The CDR3 consists of 16 residues. Germline V lookup: CDR1 SEHNR, CDR2 FQNEAQ (reference sequence). CDR3 in DNA: TGTGCCAGCAGCTTAGAAGGCAGGGGTCCAACCTACGAGCAGTACTTC. Encoded protein: CASSLEGRGPTYEQYF.

This clonotype was observed many times. V is TRBV12-3 or TRBV12-4 and J is TRBJ1-2; 7 bases match TRBD1. The length of the CDR3 is 14 residues. J was trimmed by 5 bases and V by 0 bases; bases with no gene match: 3. Written as DNA, the CDR3 is TGTGCCAGCAGTTTAGCAGGGGGCAGGTATGGCTACACCTTC. This encodes CASSLAGGRYGYTF.

Many counts were recorded for this clonotype. The chain carries TRBV10-3 and TRBJ2-2, with 8 positions matching TRBD1. Trimming cost V 4 bases and J 4 bases; bases outside gene matches: 2. Germline loops: CDR1 ENHRY, CDR2 SYGVKD. The CDR3 sequence is 14 residues long. Written as DNA, the CDR3 is TGTGCCATCAGTGGAACAGGGGGCACCGGGGAGCTGTTTTTT. Translating it yields CAISGTGGTGELFF.

V and J are TRBV25-1 and TRBJ2-1, with TRBD2 as a possible D gene (6 bases). The length of the CDR3 is 15 residues. The V and J ends lost 4 bases and 2 bases respectively, with 12 bases between them. Germline-derived CDR1 and CDR2 are MGHDK and SYGVNS. This chain's CDR3 is CASSGGRIPYNEQFF. The CDR3 bases are TGTGCCAGCAGTGGTGGGAGGATCCCCTACAATGAGCAGTTCTTC.

This clonotype has at least ten counts. The CDR3 loop reads CASSYGGVNTEAFF. DNA for the CDR3: TGTGCCAGCAGTTACGGGGGGGTGAACACTGAAGCTTTCTTT. This chain uses TRBV6-5 with TRBJ1-1; TRBD1 is a possible D gene (5 bases). V was pared by 2 bases and J by 0 bases, with 7 bases between. CDR1 and CDR2 from the germline V gene are MNHEY and SVGAGI. The CDR3 length is 14 residues.

This clonotype was seen repeatedly, ten times or more. The chain couples TRBV7-9 to TRBJ2-5; no reliable D call. The CDR3 covers 13 residues. V was trimmed by 0 bases and J by 4 bases, leaving 6 bases between them. CDR1 and CDR2 from the germline V gene are SEHNR and FQNEAQ (reference sequence). The CDR3 coding sequence is TGTGCCAGCAGCTTAGCGCCTCCAGAGACCCAGTACTTC. Its protein product is CASSLAPPETQYF.

The CDR3: CASSVTGGLQETQYF. The DNA for the CDR3 is TGTGCCAGCAGCGTAACGGGGGGGCTTCAAGAGACCCAGTACTTC. The V gene is TRBV5-5, the J gene TRBJ2-5; TRBD2 aligns across 8 bases. V lost 4 bases to trimming and J lost 2 bases; unmatched junction nucleotides: 7. This CDR3 is 15 amino acids long. CDR1 is SGHKS, CDR2 YYEKEE, per germline (reference sequence).

V gene TRBV5-1 combines with J gene TRBJ2-5; TRBD2 agrees at 8 bases. Germline trimming cut 0 bases from V and 3 bases from J; bases unmatched to any gene: 13. Germline V gene lookup returns CDR1 SGHRS and CDR2 YFSETQ. CDR3 length equals 18 residues. The CDR3 bases are TGCGCCAGCAGCTTGGGCTCCCGACTCGGGACTAGAAAAGAGACCCAGTACTTC. This codes for CASSLGSRLGTRKETQYF.

Many counts were recorded for this clonotype. This chain joins TRBV6-6 and TRBJ1-5, with unresolved D. The CDR3 has 12 residues. CDR1 and CDR2 (germline): MNHNY, SVGAGI (reference sequence). Trimming shortened V by 8 bases and J by 5 bases, and 10 bases separated the two germline ends. The CDR3 region is CASGSGDQPQHF. The CDR3 DNA reads as TGTGCCAGCGGCTCGGGTGATCAGCCCCAGCATTTT.

Many counts were recorded for this clonotype. V gene TRBV7-2 combines with J gene TRBJ1-3; unclear D gene. The V end lost 5 bases, the J end lost 4 bases, and 9 bases lay between the germline ends. The CDR3 has 13 residues. Germline V lookup: CDR1 SGHTA, CDR2 FQGNSA. The CDR3 protein is CASSPRQGNTIYF. CDR3 nucleotides: TGTGCCAGCAGCCCCCGCCAGGGAAACACCATATATTTT.

This clonotype was recorded many times. The chain uses TRBV19 and TRBJ2-7; the match to TRBD1 covers 9 bases. Germline V gene sequence: CDR1 LNHDA, CDR2 SQIVND (reference sequence). The CDR3 runs to 14 residues. Losses at the gene ends were 5 bases for V and 3 bases for J; bases not matched to a gene: 5. The CDR3 sequence: CASSAGQGVYEQYF. As DNA, the CDR3 is TGTGCCAGTAGTGCGGGACAGGGAGTCTACGAGCAGTACTTC.

In its sample, this clonotype was seen a few times. This chain uses TRBV6-5 with TRBJ1-1, with D tentatively TRBD1 (5 bases). The CDR3 consists of 12 residues. V lost 1 base, J lost 11 bases, and 11 bases lay in between. Germline loops: CDR1 MNHEY, CDR2 SVGAGI. The CDR3 DNA sequence: TGTGCCAGCAGTTACTTGGGGGTGGAGGCTTTCTTT. Its translation is CASSYLGVEAFF.

This clonotype was recorded many times. The CDR3 spells CASSDGLGNYGYTF. CDR3 sequence (DNA): TGTGCCAGCAGTGATGGTCTGGGCAACTATGGCTACACCTTC. This chain uses TRBV2 with TRBJ1-2; D is ambiguous. V lost 3 bases to trimming and J lost 2 bases, with 10 bases between them. The CDR3 runs 14 residues. Germline loops: CDR1 SNHLY, CDR2 FYNNEI.